The entry that follows covers one TCR beta chain sequence. This sample is drawn from a study of blood T cell repertoires in COVID-19. In the study overall: Material from acute and convalescent COVID-19 was sourced from the United States, Italy and Spain. T cells, B-cell-depleted T cells, or PBMCs supplied cDNA or gDNA.

Per the germline V gene, CDR1 is MNHNS and CDR2 is SASEGT. Trimming removed 3 bases from V and 7 bases from J; junction bases left unmatched: 12. This CDR3 is built from 16 residues. Per the original methods: Reference gene primer amplification gave nucleated cell count estimates. TCRdb's table, derived via immunoSEQ multiplex PCR, lists solely in-frame clones and lacks some. V, J and clone size derive from that table, while D and trimming were established from the DNA sequence. The sample holds about 150,000 clones; approximately 91% are singletons and the top ten take 0.53%. The sequence was collected from a man aged 50 to 59 with acute or convalescent COVID-19. Sequencing input: peripheral blood. The rearrangement links TRBV6-1 to TRBJ1-3; 7 positions agree with TRBD1. The CDR3 DNA reads TGTGCCAGCAGTGAGTCCGCGGGCCGCAGGGGGAACACCATATATTTT. Translating it yields CASSESAGRRGNTIYF.